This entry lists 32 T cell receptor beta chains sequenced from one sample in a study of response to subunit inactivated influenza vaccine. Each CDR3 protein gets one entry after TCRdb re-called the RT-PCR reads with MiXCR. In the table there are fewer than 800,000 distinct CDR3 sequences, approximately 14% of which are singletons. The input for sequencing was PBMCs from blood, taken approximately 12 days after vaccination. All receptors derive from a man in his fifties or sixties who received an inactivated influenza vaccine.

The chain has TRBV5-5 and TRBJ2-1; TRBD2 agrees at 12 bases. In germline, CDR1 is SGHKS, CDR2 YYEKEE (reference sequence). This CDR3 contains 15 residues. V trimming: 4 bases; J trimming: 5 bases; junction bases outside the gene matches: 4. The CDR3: CASSITSGRHNEQFF. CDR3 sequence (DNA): TGTGCCAGCAGCATCACTAGCGGGAGGCACAATGAGCAGTTCTTC.

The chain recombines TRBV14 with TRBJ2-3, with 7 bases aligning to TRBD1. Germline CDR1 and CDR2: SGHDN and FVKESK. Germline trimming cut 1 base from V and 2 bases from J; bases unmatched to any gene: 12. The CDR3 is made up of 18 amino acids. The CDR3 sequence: CASSQAVQDRRYTDTQYF. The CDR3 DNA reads TGTGCCAGCAGCCAAGCGGTCCAGGACAGGCGTTACACAGATACGCAGTATTTT.

The CDR3 coding sequence is TGCGCCAGCAGCCAAGATGGACCTCTCCGGGGGGAGACCCAGTACTTC. Amino acids: CASSQDGPLRGETQYF. The chain carries TRBV4-3 and TRBJ2-5, with a tentative D call TRBD2 (6 bases). The CDR3 consists of 16 residues. Germline CDR1 is LGHNA and CDR2 is YSLEER. Trimming cost V 0 bases and J 5 bases, with 16 bases left between them.

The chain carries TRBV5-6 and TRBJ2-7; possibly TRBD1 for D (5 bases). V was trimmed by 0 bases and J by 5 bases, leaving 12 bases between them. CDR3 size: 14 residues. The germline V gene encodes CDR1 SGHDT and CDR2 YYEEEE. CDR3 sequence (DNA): TGTGCCAGCAGCTTGGCTGGACATATCCACGAGCAGTACTTC. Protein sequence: CASSLAGHIHEQYF.

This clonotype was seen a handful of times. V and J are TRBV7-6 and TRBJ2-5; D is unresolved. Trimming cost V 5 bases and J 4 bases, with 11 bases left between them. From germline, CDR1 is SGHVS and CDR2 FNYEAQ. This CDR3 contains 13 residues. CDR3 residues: CASSISQRETQYF. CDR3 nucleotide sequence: TGTGCCAGCAGCATTTCACAGCGAGAGACCCAGTACTTC.

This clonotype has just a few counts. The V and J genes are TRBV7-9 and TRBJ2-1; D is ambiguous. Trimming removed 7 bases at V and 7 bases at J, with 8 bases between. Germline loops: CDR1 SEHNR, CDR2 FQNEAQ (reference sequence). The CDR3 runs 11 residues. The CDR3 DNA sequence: TGTGCCAGCACCCTACGGAATGAGCAGTTCTTC. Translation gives CASTLRNEQFF.

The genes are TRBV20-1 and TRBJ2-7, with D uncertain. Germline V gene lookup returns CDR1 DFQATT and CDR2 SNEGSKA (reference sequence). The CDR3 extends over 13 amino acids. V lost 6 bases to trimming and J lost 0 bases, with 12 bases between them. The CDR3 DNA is TGCAGTGCCCCGTTAGGCACCTCCTACGAGCAGTACTTC. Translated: CSAPLGTSYEQYF.

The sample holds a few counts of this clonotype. For the CDR3, the DNA is TGTGCCAGCAGTTGGGGGCCCGACTCGCTGGGGACCCAGTACTTC. Protein sequence: CASSWGPDSLGTQYF. The rearrangement uses TRBV5-5 and TRBJ2-5, with a weak D call TRBD1 (6 bases). The CDR3 is 15 amino acids. In germline, CDR1 is SGHKS, CDR2 YYEKEE (reference sequence). Trimming took off 5 bases at V and 7 bases at J, with 21 bases between the two ends.

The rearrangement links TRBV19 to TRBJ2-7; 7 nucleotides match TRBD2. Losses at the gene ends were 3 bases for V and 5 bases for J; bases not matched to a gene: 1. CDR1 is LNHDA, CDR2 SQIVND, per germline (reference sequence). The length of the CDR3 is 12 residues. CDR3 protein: CASSIRGDEQYF. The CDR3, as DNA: TGTGCCAGTAGTATTCGGGGGGACGAGCAGTACTTC.

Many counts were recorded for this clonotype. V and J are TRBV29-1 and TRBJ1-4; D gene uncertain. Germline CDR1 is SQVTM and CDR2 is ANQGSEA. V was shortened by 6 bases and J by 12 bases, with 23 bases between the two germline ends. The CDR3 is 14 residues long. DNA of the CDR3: TGCAGCGTATCTCTATCCCAAAGGGCTTCTGAACTGTTTTTT. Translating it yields CSVSLSQRASELFF.

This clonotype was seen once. The CDR3 reads CASSQDQTSYNEQFF. The CDR3 DNA sequence: TGCGCCAGCAGCCAAGATCAGACCAGCTACAATGAGCAGTTCTTC. The chain uses TRBV4-1 and TRBJ2-1; no reliable D call. CDR1 MGHRA and CDR2 YSYEKL come from the germline V gene. The CDR3 has 15 amino acids. With 0 bases removed from V and 3 bases from J, the gap between germline ends came to 9 bases.

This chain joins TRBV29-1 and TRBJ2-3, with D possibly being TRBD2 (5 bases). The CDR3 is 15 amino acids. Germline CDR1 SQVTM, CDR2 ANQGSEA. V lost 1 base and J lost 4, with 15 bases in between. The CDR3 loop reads CSVEGGRGLADTQYF. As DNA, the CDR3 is TGCAGCGTTGAAGGTGGCAGAGGGTTGGCAGATACGCAGTATTTT.

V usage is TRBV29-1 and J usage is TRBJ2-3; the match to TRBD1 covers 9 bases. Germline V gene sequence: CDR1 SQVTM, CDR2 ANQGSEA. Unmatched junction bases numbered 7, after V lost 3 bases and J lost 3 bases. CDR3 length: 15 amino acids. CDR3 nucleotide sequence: TGCAGCGTTGACCCCTCGACAGGGGGGACAGATACGCAGTATTTT. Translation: CSVDPSTGGTDTQYF.

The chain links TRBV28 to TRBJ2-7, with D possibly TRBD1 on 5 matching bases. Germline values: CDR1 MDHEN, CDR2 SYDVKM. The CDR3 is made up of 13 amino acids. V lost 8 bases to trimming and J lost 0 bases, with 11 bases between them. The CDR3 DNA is TGTGCCAGCGGTGGACAAAACTCCTACGAGCAGTACTTC. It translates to CASGGQNSYEQYF.

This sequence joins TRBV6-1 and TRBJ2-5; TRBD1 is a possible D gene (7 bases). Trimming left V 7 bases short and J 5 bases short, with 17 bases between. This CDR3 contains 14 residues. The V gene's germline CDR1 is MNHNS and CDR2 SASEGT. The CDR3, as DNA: TGTGCCAGCAAGACAGGGTTTGGGGGGGAGACCCAGTACTTC. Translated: CASKTGFGGETQYF.

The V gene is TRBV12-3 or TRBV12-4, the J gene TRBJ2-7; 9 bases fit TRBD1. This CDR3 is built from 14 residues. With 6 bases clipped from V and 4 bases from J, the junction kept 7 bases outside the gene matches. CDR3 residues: CASRPGTGLYEQYF. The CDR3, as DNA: TGTGCCAGCAGACCCGGGACAGGGCTATACGAGCAGTACTTC.

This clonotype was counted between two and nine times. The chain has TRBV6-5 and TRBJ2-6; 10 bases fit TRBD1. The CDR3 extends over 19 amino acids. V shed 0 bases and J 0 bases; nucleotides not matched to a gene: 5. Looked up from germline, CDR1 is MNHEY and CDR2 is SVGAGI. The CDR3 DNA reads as TGTGCCAGCAGTTACTCCGGGGGACAGGGGTTCTCTGGGGCCAACGTCCTGACTTTC. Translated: CASSYSGGQGFSGANVLTF.

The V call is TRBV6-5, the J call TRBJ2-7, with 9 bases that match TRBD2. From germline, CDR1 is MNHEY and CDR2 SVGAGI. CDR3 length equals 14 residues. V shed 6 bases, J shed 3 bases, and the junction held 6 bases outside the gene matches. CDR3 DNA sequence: TGTGCCAGCAGATTAGCGGGGGCCCACTACGAGCAGTACTTC. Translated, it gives CASRLAGAHYEQYF.

The CDR3 here is CASSPGNGETQYF. In DNA, the CDR3 is TGTGCCAGCTCACCCGGGAACGGAGAGACCCAGTACTTC. The chain combines TRBV18 with TRBJ2-5; D perhaps matches TRBD2 (5 bases). Per germline, CDR1 KGHSH and CDR2 LQKENI. This CDR3 region has 13 residues. Trimming shortened V by 3 bases and J by 4 bases, and 9 bases separated the two germline ends.

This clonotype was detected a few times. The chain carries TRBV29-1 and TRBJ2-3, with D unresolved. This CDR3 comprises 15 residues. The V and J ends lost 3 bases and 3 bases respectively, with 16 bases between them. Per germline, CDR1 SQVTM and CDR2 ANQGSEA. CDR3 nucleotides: TGCAGCGTTGATCTTTCGGCGGAGCGTACAGATACGCAGTATTTT. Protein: CSVDLSAERTDTQYF.

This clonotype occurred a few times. DNA of the CDR3: TGCAGCGTTGACTCGACAGGGACGTTTCTTGAGACCCAGTACTTC. This encodes CSVDSTGTFLETQYF. V gene TRBV29-1 combines with J gene TRBJ2-5; TRBD1 matches at 7 bases. Trimming removed 3 bases from V and 5 bases from J; junction bases left unmatched: 12. The CDR3 spans 15 residues. Germline V gene lookup returns CDR1 SQVTM and CDR2 ANQGSEA.

The CDR3 nucleotides are TGTGCCAGCAGACAGGGGATGGCCAAAAACATTCAGTACTTC. This codes for CASRQGMAKNIQYF. The rearrangement uses TRBV25-1 and TRBJ2-4; 7 nucleotides align to TRBD1. Germline-derived CDR1 and CDR2 are MGHDK and SYGVNS. The CDR3 runs 14 residues. The V gene end was trimmed by 6 bases and the J gene end by 1 base; junction bases not matched to a gene: 3. The full variable domain, completed using reference TRBV25-1 and TRBJ2-4, is EADIYQTPRYLVIGTGKKITLECSQTMGHDKMYWYQQDPGMELHLIHYSYGVNSTEKGDLSSESTVSRIRTEHFPLTLESARPSHTSQYLCASRQGMAKNIQYFGAGTRLSVL.

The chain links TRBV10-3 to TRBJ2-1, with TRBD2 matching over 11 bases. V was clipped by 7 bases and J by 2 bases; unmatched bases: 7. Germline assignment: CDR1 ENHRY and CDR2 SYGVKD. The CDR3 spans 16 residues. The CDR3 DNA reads TGTGCCATCAACCCGGGGACTAGCGGAGCCTACAATGAGCAGTTCTTC. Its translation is CAINPGTSGAYNEQFF.

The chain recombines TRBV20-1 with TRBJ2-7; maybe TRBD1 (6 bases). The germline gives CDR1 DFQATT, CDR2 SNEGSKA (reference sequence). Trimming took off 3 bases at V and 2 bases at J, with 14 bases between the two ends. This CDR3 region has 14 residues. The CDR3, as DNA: TGCAGTGCTAGCAGGGGCCTACCCCCCTACGAGCAGTACTTC. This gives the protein CSASRGLPPYEQYF.

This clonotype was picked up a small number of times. CDR3 protein: CASSITGEEQFF. DNA for the CDR3: TGTGCCAGTAGTATTACAGGGGAGGAGCAGTTCTTC. The gene calls are TRBV19 and TRBJ2-1, with TRBD1 matching over 7 bases. The trim removed 3 bases at V and 10 bases at J, leaving 3 bases unmatched. CDR3 size: 12 residues. Per germline, CDR1 LNHDA and CDR2 SQIVND (reference sequence).

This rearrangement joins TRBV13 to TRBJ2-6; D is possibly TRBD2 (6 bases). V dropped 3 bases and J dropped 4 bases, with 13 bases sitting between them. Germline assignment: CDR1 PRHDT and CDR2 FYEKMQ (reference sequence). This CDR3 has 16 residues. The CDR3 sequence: CASSFRRGVGANVLTF. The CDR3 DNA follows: TGTGCCAGCAGCTTCCGACGCGGGGTAGGGGCCAACGTCCTGACTTTC.

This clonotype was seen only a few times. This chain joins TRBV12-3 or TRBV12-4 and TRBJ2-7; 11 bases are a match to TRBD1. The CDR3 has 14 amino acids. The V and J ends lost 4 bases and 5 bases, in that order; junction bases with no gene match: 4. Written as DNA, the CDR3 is TGTGCCAGCAGTTATGGACAGGGGGCCAACGAGCAGTACTTC. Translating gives CASSYGQGANEQYF.

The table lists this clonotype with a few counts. CDR3 in amino acids: CASSYSSWESEAFF. The CDR3 nucleotides are TGTGCCAGCAGTTACTCGTCTTGGGAATCTGAAGCTTTCTTT. The chain links TRBV6-5 to TRBJ1-1; D uncertain. This CDR3 contains 14 residues. V gave up 0 bases and J gave up 6 bases, with 11 bases separating them. Germline CDR1 MNHEY, CDR2 SVGAGI.

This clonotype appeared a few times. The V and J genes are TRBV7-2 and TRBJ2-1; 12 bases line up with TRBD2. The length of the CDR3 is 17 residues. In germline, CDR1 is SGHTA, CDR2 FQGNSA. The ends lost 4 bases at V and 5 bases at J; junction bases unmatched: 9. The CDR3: CASSWRLAGDGNNEQFF. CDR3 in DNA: TGTGCCAGCAGCTGGAGACTAGCGGGGGACGGCAACAATGAGCAGTTCTTC.

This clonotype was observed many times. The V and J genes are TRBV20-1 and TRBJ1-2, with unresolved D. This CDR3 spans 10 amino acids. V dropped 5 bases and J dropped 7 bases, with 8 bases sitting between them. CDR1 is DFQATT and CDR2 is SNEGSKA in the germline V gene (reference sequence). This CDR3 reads CSASEGGYTF. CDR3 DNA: TGCAGTGCTTCAGAGGGTGGCTACACCTTC.

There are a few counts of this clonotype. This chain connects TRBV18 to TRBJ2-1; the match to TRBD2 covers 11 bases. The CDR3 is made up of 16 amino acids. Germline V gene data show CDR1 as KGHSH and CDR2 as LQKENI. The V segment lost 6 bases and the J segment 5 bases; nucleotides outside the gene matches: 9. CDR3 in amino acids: CASSPLALAGDNEQFF. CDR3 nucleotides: TGTGCCAGCTCTCCCTTAGCACTAGCGGGGGACAATGAGCAGTTCTTC.

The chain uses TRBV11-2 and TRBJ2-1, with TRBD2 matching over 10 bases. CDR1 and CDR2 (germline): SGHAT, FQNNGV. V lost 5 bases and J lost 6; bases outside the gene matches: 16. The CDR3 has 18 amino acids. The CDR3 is CASSRGVPSGSLGNEQFF. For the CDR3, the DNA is TGTGCCAGCAGCCGGGGGGTGCCTAGCGGGAGTTTAGGCAATGAGCAGTTCTTC.